This T cell receptor (beta chain) is from a study of cytomegalovirus exposure and HLA in healthy donors. Broader study findings: Cytomegalovirus-associated TCR beta chains were listed, numbering some 150. It was reported that TCR beta sequences correctly inferred the HLA-A and HLA-B alleles for most subjects. Further analysis, carried out later, found HLA-associated TCR beta chains more clonally expanded than equally common other chains. In vitro work confirmed that a few CMV-associated chains recognize CMV antigens.

13 Jbeta primers and 60 Vbeta primers were used for the PCR. TCRdb's table, derived via immunoSEQ multiplex PCR, lists solely in-frame clones and lacks some. The sample includes about 170,000 clones, 62% of them seen just once. V shed 5 bases and J shed 6 bases, with 17 bases lying between them. CDR1 and CDR2 (germline): SGHTA, FQGNSA. This CDR3 contains 14 residues. To note about this clone: Its cognate antigen is unknown.

The receptor comes from a man aged 35 to 55 in good health and CMV-seronegative. The J gene is TRBJ2-7, the V gene TRBV7-2; maybe TRBD2 (6 bases). Sequences were obtained from PBMCs. The CDR3, as DNA: TGTGCCAGCAGCCCTAGGACCGGGGGTGGCGAGCAGTACTTC. It yields the protein CASSPRTGGGEQYF. Full variable domain (outside the CDR3, taken from reference TRBV7-2 and TRBJ2-7): GAGVSQSPSNKVTEKGKDVELRCDPISGHTALYWYRQSLGQGLEFLIYFQGNSAPDKSGLPSDRFSAERTGGSVSTLTIQRTQQEDSAVYLCASSPRTGGGEQYFGPGTRLTVT.